This T cell receptor (beta chain) was profiled in a study of blood T cell repertoires in COVID-19. Looking at the study overall: COVID-19 samples, acute and convalescent, were from the United States, Italy and Spain. From T cells, B-cell-depleted T cells, or PBMCs came the material, which was cDNA or gDNA.

In Seattle, patients joined the study during active infection and were tracked longitudinally. For this clone: The sample has other DNA sequences that encode this CDR3 too.

The CDR3 runs 15 residues. The V and J ends lost 5 bases and 2 bases, in that order; junction bases with no gene match: 5. Germline loops: CDR1 MNHEY, CDR2 SVGEGT. Original processing notes: Using reference gene primer amplification, nucleated cell counts were estimated. Measured with immunoSEQ multiplex PCR; TCRdb has only the in-frame clones, and not every one. V and J calls and clone size are as listed in that table; D and trimming were resolved from the DNA. The table lists more than 200,000 clones, around nine tenths of them singletons, with approximately 5.3% in the top ten. Sequenced sample: peripheral blood. This receptor was taken from a woman aged 60-75 years with COVID-19, enrolled during active disease. The chain carries TRBV6-2 or TRBV6-3 and TRBJ2-1; 8 bases are shared with TRBD2. CDR3 nucleotide sequence: TGTGCCAGCAGTAACCTAGCGGGTGCCTACAATGAGCAGTTCTTC. This codes for CASSNLAGAYNEQFF.